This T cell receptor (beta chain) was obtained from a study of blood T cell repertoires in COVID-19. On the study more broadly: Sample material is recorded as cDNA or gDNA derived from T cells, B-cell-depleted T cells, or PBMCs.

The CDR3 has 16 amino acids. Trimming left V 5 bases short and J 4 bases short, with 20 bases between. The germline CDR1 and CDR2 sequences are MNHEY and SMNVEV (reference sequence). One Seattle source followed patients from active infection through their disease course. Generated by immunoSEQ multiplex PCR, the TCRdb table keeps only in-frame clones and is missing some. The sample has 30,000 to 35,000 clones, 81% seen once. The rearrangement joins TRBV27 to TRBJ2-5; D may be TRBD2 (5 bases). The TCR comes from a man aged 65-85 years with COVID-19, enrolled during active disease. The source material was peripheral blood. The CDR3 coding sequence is TGTGCCAGCAGTCGCATTGGATTCGGGGTCATAGAGACCCAGTACTTC. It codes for CASSRIGFGVIETQYF.